The T cell receptor beta chain described here comes from a study of blood T cell repertoires in COVID-19. Study-wide context: The origin of the acute and convalescent COVID-19 samples was the United States, Italy and Spain. Sources were T cells, B-cell-depleted T cells, or PBMCs; the material itself was cDNA or gDNA.

The trim removed 4 bases at V and 8 bases at J, leaving 8 bases unmatched. Germline V gene data show CDR1 as SGDLS and CDR2 as YYNGEE. The length of the CDR3 is 15 residues. In the authors' methods: Estimated nucleated cell counts came from reference gene primer amplification. Clones were read by immunoSEQ multiplex PCR, and TCRdb kept only the in-frame ones, dropping some. The V and J calls and clone size come from that table; D and trimming were worked out from the DNA. The sample lists about 78,000 clones; roughly 88% were seen once. The sequencing sample was made of peripheral blood. The genes are TRBV9 and TRBJ2-1; TRBD2 agrees at 11 bases. This receptor was identified in a man in his sixties or seventies with active or convalescent COVID-19. CDR3 bases: TGTGCCAGCAGCCTTAGGACTAGCGGGTTCGATGAGCAGTTCTTC. It specifies CASSLRTSGFDEQFF.